What follows are 9 T cell receptor beta chains derived from one specimen sequenced in a study of cytomegalovirus exposure and HLA in healthy donors. With 60 Vbeta and 13 Jbeta primers, the PCR was carried out. The assay was immunoSEQ multiplex PCR, and TCRdb's table has in-frame clones only and misses some. The sample records approximately 120,000 clones, about 80% being singletons. Sequencing input: PBMCs. The receptors derive from a man aged 18 to 29 in good health and CMV-seronegative.

V usage is TRBV6-6 and J usage is TRBJ1-1; D remains unclear. The germline V gene encodes CDR1 MNHNY and CDR2 SVGAGI (reference sequence). The CDR3 consists of 14 residues. V was clipped by 2 bases and J by 5 bases, with 12 bases between them. The CDR3 coding sequence is TGTGCCAGCAGTTACGACGGGTCGGGGACTGAAGCTTTCTTT. It codes for CASSYDGSGTEAFF.

J is TRBJ1-6 and V is TRBV6-5, with 7 bases aligning to TRBD1. This CDR3 contains 14 residues. V was clipped by 9 bases and J by 5 bases; unmatched bases: 7. Germline assignment: CDR1 MNHEY and CDR2 SVGAGI. Here the CDR3 DNA reads TGTGCCAGGGGCCCAACAGGGGATAATTCACCCCTCCACTTT. Translation gives CARGPTGDNSPLHF.

The V call is TRBV18, the J call TRBJ1-4; TRBD1 matches 7 bases. Germline CDR1 reads KGHSH; CDR2 reads LQKENI. J lost 7 bases, V lost 6 bases, and 5 bases had no gene match. CDR3 length: 13 amino acids. In nucleotides, the CDR3 is TGTGCCAGCTCTAGGGGGCTGGGTGAAAAACTGTTTTTT. Translation gives CASSRGLGEKLFF.

The DNA of the CDR3 is TGTGCCAGTCGCGGGACAGCAGTTTCCCAGCCCCAGCATTTT. It is translated as CASRGTAVSQPQHF. This sequence joins TRBV27 and TRBJ1-5, with 7 bases aligning to TRBD1. The V and J ends lost 9 bases and 7 bases, in that order; junction bases with no gene match: 12. CDR3 length: 14 amino acids. The germline V gene encodes CDR1 MNHEY and CDR2 SMNVEV (reference sequence).

This clone was recorded only once. The chain is built from TRBV5-6 and TRBJ1-1; D unclear. The CDR3 contains 14 residues. Germline CDR1 and CDR2: SGHDT and YYEEEE. Trimming cost V 7 bases and J 0 bases, with 13 bases left between them. The CDR3 here is CASSRTELNTEAFF. CDR3 DNA sequence: TGTGCCAGCTCCCGGACTGAATTGAACACTGAAGCTTTCTTT.

J is TRBJ2-7 and V is TRBV18; 12 bases match TRBD1. Germline lookup yields CDR1 KGHSH and CDR2 LQKENI. Trimming cost V 6 bases and J 3 bases; bases outside gene matches: 6. The CDR3 length is 15 residues. Written as DNA, the CDR3 is TGTGCCAGCTCCCTCGGGACAGGGGGCAACTACGAGCAGTACTTC. Residues: CASSLGTGGNYEQYF.

The genes are TRBV29-1 and TRBJ1-2, with D perhaps TRBD1 (5 bases). CDR1 and CDR2 (germline): SQVTM, ANQGSEA. V was cut by 7 bases and J by 6 bases, with 15 bases left in between. This CDR3 contains 12 residues. CDR3 DNA sequence: TGCAGCGCCCGACAGAGTTCAAATGGCTACACCTTC. As protein: CSARQSSNGYTF.

The V gene is TRBV5-1, the J gene TRBJ2-4; no firm D call. There are 15 residues in the CDR3. Deletions cut 0 bases from V and 2 bases from J, with 9 bases between. Per germline, CDR1 SGHRS and CDR2 YFSETQ. CDR3 sequence (DNA): TGCGCCAGCAGCTTGGACCCCGCGACCAAAAACATTCAGTACTTC. This gives the protein CASSLDPATKNIQYF.

The genes are TRBV2 and TRBJ2-7; D is perhaps TRBD1 (6 bases). CDR3 length equals 12 residues. V lost 6 bases and J lost 2, with 8 bases in between. Germline V gene data show CDR1 as SNHLY and CDR2 as FYNNEI. Here the CDR3 reads CASSAGAYEQYF. In nucleotides, the CDR3 is TGTGCCAGCAGCGCAGGGGCCTACGAGCAGTACTTC.